Following are 9 T cell receptor beta chains from one sample sequenced in a study of PD-L1 blockade in urothelial cancer. The method was immunoSEQ multiplex PCR; TCRdb's version includes in-frame clones alone and lacks a portion of them. The profile shows some 41,000 clones, 83% of them singletons. Sample time point: peripheral blood 6 weeks after treatment start. Sequences were derived from PBMCs, sampled around atezolizumab (anti-PD-L1) treatment. These TCRs come from a man aged 55 to 70 with urothelial cancer.

The V call is TRBV19, the J call TRBJ2-7; 9 bases line up with TRBD1. J gave up 3 bases and V 4 bases, and 10 bases lay outside the gene matches. The CDR3 totals 16 residues. Per germline, CDR1 LNHDA and CDR2 SQIVND (reference sequence). The CDR3 reads CASSKFPGQGHYEQYF. CDR3 coding DNA: TGTGCCAGTAGTAAATTCCCGGGACAGGGACACTACGAGCAGTACTTC. The whole variable domain, remainder taken from reference TRBV19 and TRBJ2-7, is DGGITQSPKYLFRKEGQNVTLSCEQNLNHDAMYWYRQDPGQGLRLIYYSQIVNDFQKGDIAEGYSVSREKKESFPLTVTSAQKNPTAFYLCASSKFPGQGHYEQYFGPGTRLTVT.

This clone appeared once. This rearrangement joins TRBV15 to TRBJ2-7, with D possibly matching TRBD2 (7 bases). The length of the CDR3 is 15 residues. Trimming shortened V by 3 bases and J by 2 bases, and 14 bases separated the two germline ends. Per the germline V gene, CDR1 is LNHNV and CDR2 is YYDKDF (reference sequence). The CDR3 region has the DNA TGTGCCACCAGCAGGGGGAGGGACACCCCCTACGAGCAGTACTTC. Its translation is CATSRGRDTPYEQYF.

The rearrangement uses TRBV14 and TRBJ1-1; TRBD1 might be the D (5 bases). The CDR3 length is 13 residues. Deletions cut 3 bases from V and 2 bases from J, with 7 bases between. Looked up from germline, CDR1 is SGHDN and CDR2 is FVKESK. As DNA, the CDR3 is TGTGCCAGCAGCCATGACAGCAACACTGAAGCTTTCTTT. It codes for CASSHDSNTEAFF.

The chain carries TRBV4-1 and TRBJ2-7; possible D gene TRBD1, 6 bases. Per the germline V gene, CDR1 is MGHRA and CDR2 is YSYEKL. V was clipped by 4 bases and J by 6 bases, with 19 bases between them. The CDR3 sequence is 15 residues long. The CDR3: CASSPKQGSASEQYF. Here the CDR3 DNA reads TGCGCCAGCAGCCCCAAACAGGGAAGCGCTTCCGAGCAGTACTTC.

This chain connects TRBV7-6 to TRBJ2-1, with TRBD1 matching 10 bases. Germline CDR1 and CDR2: SGHVS and FNYEAQ. CDR3 length: 17 residues. V trimming: 5 bases; J trimming: 7 bases; junction bases outside the gene matches: 14. The CDR3 is CASSPPTGTGDLNEQFF. The CDR3 DNA reads TGTGCCAGCAGCCCCCCGACCGGGACAGGGGACCTAAATGAGCAGTTCTTC.

The chain couples TRBV18 to TRBJ2-3, with 7 bases matching TRBD2. CDR1 is KGHSH, CDR2 LQKENI, per germline. With 2 bases clipped from V and 5 bases from J, the junction kept 7 bases outside the gene matches. CDR3 length: 15 residues. Here the CDR3 DNA reads TGTGCCAGCTCACCATCAAACGGGGGGTTAGATACGCAGTATTTT. Translating it yields CASSPSNGGLDTQYF.

The chain couples TRBV7-7 to TRBJ2-5; D is unresolved. There are 14 residues in the CDR3. Germline CDR1 reads SSHAT; CDR2 reads FNYEAQ (reference sequence). Trimming pared 4 bases from V and 3 bases from J, leaving 12 bases between. The CDR3 region has the DNA TGTGCCAGCAGCTCAGAACCCCTGGAAGAGACCCAGTACTTC. Protein sequence: CASSSEPLEETQYF.

The chain is built from TRBV18 and TRBJ2-5; 9 bases line up with TRBD1. The CDR3 is 15 residues long. Trimming removed 3 bases from V and 5 bases from J; junction bases left unmatched: 7. Germline lookup yields CDR1 KGHSH and CDR2 LQKENI. The chain's CDR3 is CASSPYNRGRETQYF. CDR3 in DNA: TGTGCCAGCTCACCGTACAACAGGGGGCGTGAGACCCAGTACTTC.

The chain is built from TRBV7-3 and TRBJ2-3, with D possibly being TRBD2 (6 bases). V was shortened by 5 bases and J by 0 bases, with 12 bases between the two germline ends. Germline loops: CDR1 SGHTA, CDR2 FQGTGA. The CDR3 extends over 15 amino acids. The CDR3 DNA reads TGTGCCAGCAGCGCCTCGGGAGCTAGCACAGATACGCAGTATTTT. Translated, it gives CASSASGASTDTQYF.